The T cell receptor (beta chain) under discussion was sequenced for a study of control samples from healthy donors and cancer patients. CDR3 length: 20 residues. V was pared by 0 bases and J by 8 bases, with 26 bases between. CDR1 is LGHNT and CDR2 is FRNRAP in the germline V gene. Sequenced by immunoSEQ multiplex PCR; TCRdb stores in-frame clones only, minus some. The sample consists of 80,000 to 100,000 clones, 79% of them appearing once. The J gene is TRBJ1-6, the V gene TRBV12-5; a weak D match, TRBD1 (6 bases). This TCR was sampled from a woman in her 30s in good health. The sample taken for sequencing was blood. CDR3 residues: CASGLVVWQGKGIGYSPLHF. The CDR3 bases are TGTGCTAGTGGTTTGGTAGTTTGGCAGGGGAAGGGGATAGGATATTCACCCCTCCACTTT.